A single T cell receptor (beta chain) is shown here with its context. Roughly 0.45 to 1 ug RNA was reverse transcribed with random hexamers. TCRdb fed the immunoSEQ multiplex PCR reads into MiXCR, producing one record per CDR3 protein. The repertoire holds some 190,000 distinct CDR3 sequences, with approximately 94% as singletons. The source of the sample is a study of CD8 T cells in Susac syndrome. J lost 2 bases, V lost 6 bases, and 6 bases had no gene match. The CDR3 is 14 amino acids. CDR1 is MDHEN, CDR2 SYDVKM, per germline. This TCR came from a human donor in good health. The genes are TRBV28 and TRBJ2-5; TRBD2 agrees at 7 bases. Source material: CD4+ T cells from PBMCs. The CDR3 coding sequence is TGTGCCAGCAGCCGACTAGCTTTGCAAGAGACCCAGTACTTC. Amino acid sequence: CASSRLALQETQYF. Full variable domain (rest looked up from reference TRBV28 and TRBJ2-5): DVKVTQSSRYLVKRTGEKVFLECVQDMDHENMFWYRQDPGLGLRLIYFSYDVKMKEKGDIPEGYSVSREKKERFSLILESASTNQTSMYLCASSRLALQETQYFGPGTRLLVL.